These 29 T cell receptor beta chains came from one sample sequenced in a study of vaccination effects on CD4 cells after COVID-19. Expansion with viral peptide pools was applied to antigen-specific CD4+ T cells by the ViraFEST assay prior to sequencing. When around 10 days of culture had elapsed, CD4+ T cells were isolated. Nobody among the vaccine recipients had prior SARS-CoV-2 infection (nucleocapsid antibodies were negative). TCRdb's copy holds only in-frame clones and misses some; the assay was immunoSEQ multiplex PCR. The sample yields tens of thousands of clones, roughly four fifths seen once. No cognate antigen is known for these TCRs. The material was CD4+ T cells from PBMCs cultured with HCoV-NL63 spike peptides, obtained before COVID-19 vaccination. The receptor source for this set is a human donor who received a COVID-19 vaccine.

The CDR3 reads CASSPGRTNEKLFF. The CDR3 DNA is TGTGCCAGCTCACCAGGGCGCACTAATGAAAAACTGTTTTTT. The V gene is TRBV18, the J gene TRBJ1-4; unclear D gene. Trimming took off 2 bases at V and 2 bases at J, with 6 bases between the two ends. The CDR3 loop spans 14 amino acids. Germline V gene lookup returns CDR1 KGHSH and CDR2 LQKENI.

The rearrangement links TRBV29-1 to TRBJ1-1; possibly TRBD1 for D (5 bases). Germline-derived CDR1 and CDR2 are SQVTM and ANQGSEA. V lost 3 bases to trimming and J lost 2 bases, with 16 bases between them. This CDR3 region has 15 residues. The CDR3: CSVEIRRGLNTEAFF. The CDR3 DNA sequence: TGCAGCGTTGAGATAAGAAGGGGCCTAAACACTGAAGCTTTCTTT.

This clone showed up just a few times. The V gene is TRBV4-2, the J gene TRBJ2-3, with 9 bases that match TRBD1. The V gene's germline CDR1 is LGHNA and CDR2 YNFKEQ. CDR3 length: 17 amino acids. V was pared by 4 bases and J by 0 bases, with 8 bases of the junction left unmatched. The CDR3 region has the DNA TGTGCCAGCAGCCCTACTTCCGGACAGGGGAGCACAGATACGCAGTATTTT. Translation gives CASSPTSGQGSTDTQYF.

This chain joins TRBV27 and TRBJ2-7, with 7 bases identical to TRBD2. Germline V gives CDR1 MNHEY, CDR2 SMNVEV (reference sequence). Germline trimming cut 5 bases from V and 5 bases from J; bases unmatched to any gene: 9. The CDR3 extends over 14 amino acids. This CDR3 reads CASSPDGGGNEQYV. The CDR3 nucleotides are TGTGCCAGCAGTCCCGACGGGGGAGGGAACGAGCAGTACGTC.

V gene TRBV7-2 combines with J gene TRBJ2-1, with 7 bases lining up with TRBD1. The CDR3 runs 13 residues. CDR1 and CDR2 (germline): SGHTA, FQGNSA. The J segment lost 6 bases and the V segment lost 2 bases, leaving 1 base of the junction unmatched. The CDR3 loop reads CASSLRQGNEQFF. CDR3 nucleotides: TGTGCCAGCAGCTTACGACAGGGCAATGAGCAGTTCTTC.

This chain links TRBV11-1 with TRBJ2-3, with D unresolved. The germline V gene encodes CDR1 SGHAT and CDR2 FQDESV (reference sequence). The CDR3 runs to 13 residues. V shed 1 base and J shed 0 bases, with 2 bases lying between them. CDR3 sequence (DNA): TGTGCCAGCAGCTTAGACAGCACAGATACGCAGTATTTT. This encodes CASSLDSTDTQYF.

The CDR3 region is CATSRAEGASNQPQHF. The CDR3 DNA follows: TGTGCCACCAGCCGGGCGGAAGGGGCAAGCAATCAGCCCCAGCATTTT. The chain carries TRBV15 and TRBJ1-5, with a possible D match to TRBD1 (5 bases). The V and J ends lost 5 bases and 1 base respectively, with 15 bases between them. CDR1 LNHNV and CDR2 YYDKDF come from the germline V gene (reference sequence). The CDR3 runs 16 residues.

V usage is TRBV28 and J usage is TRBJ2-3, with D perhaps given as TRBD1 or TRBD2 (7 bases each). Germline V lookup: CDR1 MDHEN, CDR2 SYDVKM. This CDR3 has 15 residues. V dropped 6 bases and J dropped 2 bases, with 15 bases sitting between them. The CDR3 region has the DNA TGTGCCAGCAGCCCCAGGGGGGGGGTCACAGATACGCAGTATTTT. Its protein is CASSPRGGVTDTQYF.

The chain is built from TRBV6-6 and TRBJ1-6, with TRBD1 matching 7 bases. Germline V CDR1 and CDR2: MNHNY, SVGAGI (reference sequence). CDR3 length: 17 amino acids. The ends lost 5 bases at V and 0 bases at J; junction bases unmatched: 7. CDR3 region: CASSPDRVDSYNSPLHF. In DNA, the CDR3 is TGTGCCAGCAGTCCCGACAGGGTAGACTCCTATAATTCACCCCTCCACTTT.

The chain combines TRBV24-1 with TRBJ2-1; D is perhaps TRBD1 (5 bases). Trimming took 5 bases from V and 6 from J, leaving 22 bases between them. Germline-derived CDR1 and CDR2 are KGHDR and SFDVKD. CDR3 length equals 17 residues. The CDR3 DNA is TGTGCCACCAGTGCCTCAATTGGGGCAGGGATCCGCAATGAGCAGTTCTTC. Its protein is CATSASIGAGIRNEQFF.

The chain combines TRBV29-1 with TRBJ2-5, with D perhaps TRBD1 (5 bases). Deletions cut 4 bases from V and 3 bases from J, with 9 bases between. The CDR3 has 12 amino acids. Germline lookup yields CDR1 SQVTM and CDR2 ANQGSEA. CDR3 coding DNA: TGCAGCGTTGTGGAAGGGGAAGAGACCCAGTACTTC. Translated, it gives CSVVEGEETQYF. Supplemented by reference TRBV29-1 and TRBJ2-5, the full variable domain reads SAVISQKPSRDICQRGTSLTIQCQVDSQVTMMFWYRQQPGQSLTLIATANQGSEATYESGFVIDKFPISRPNLTFSTLTVSNMSPEDSSIYLCSVVEGEETQYFGPGTRLLVL.

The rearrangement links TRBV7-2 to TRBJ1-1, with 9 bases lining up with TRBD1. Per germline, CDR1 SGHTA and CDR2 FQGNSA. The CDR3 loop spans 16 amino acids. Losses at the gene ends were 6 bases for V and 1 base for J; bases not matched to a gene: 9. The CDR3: CASRRKTGGQNTEAFF. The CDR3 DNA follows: TGTGCCAGCAGACGCAAGACAGGGGGTCAGAACACTGAAGCTTTCTTT.

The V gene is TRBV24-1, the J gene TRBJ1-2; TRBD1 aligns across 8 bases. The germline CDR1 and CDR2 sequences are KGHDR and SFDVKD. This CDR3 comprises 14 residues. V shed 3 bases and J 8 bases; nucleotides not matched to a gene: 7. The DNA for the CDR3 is TGTGCCACCAGTGATGCAGGACAGGGCCGCGGCTACACCTTC. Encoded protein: CATSDAGQGRGYTF.

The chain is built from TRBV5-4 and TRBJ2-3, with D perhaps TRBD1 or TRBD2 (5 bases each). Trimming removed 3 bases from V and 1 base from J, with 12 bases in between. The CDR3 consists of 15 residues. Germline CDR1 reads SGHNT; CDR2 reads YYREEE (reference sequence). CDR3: CASSSRGTGTDTQYF. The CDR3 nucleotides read TGTGCCAGCAGCTCCAGAGGGACGGGCACAGATACGCAGTATTTT.

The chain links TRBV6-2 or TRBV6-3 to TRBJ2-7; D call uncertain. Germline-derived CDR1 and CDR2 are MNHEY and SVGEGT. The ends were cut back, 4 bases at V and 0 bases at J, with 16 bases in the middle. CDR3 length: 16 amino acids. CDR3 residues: CASSSPSRGSSYEQYV. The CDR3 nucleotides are TGTGCCAGCAGTTCCCCTTCTCGAGGAAGCTCCTACGAGCAGTACGTC.

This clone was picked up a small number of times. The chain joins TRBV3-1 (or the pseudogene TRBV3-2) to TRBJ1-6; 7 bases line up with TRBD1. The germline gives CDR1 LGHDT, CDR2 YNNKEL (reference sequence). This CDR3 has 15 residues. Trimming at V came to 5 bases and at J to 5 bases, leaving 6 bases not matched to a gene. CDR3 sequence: CASSKIRGNNSPLHF. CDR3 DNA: TGTGCCAGCAGCAAAATCAGGGGGAATAATTCACCCCTCCACTTT.

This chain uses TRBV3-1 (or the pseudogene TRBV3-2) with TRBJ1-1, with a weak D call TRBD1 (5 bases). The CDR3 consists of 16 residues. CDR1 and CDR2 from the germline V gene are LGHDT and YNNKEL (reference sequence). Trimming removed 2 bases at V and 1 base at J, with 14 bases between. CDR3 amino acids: CASSQKWGQGNTEAFF. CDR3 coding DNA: TGTGCCAGCAGCCAAAAATGGGGCCAAGGGAACACTGAAGCTTTCTTT.

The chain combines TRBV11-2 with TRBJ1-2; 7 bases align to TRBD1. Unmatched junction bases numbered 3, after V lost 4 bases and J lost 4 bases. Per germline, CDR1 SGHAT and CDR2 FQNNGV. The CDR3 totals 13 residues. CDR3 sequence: CASSSGQSYGYTF. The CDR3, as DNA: TGTGCCAGCAGCTCGGGACAGAGCTATGGCTACACCTTC.

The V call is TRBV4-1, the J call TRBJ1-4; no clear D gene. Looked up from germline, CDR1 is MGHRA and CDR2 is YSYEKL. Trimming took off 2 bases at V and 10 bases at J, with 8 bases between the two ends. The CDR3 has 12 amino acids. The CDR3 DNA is TGCGCCAGCAGCCAACCTTACGGAAAACTGTTTTTT. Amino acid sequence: CASSQPYGKLFF.

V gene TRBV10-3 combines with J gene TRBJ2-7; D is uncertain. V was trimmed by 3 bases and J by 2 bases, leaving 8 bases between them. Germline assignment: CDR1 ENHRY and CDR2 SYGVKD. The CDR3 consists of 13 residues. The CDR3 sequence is CAISDRQTYEQYV. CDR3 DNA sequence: TGTGCCATCAGTGACAGGCAAACCTACGAGCAGTACGTC.

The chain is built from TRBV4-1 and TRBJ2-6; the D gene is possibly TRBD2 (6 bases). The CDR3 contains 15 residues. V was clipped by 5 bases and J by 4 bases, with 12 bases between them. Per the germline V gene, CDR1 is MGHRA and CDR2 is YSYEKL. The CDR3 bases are TGCGCCAGCAGCAATTCGGGGGACGGGGCCAACGTCCTGACTTTC. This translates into CASSNSGDGANVLTF.

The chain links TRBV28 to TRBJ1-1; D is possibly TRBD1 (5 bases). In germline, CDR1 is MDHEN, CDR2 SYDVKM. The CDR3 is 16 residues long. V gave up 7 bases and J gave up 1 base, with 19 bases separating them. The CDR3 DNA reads TGTGCCAGCACTCCCCCCCCGGGACGCCAGAACACTGAAGCTTTCTTT. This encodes CASTPPPGRQNTEAFF.

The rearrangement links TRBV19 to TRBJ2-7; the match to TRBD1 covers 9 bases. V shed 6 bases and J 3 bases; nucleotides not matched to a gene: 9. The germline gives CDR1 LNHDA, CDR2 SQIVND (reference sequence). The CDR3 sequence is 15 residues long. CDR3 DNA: TGTGCCAGTAGCGTCTCCGGGACAGGGTTCTACGAGCAGTACGTC. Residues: CASSVSGTGFYEQYV.

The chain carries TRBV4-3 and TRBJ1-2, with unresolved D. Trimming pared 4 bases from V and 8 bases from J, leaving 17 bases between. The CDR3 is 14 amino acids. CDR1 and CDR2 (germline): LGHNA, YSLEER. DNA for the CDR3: TGCGCCAGCAGCCCCCTGTCCCGCAAGTGGGGCTACACCTTC. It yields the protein CASSPLSRKWGYTF.

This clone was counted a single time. The CDR3 DNA sequence: TGTGCCAGCTCACCGACAGGGGTAGATTCACCCCTCCACTTT. Translation: CASSPTGVDSPLHF. The chain recombines TRBV18 with TRBJ1-6; 8 nucleotides match TRBD1. Germline lookup yields CDR1 KGHSH and CDR2 LQKENI. CDR3 length: 14 residues. Trimming at V came to 3 bases and at J to 8 bases, leaving 3 bases not matched to a gene.

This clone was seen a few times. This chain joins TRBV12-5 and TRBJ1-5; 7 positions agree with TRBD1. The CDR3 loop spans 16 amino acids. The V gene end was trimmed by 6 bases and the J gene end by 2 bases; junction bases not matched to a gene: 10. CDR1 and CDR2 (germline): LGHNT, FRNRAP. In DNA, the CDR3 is TGTGCTAGTGGCGGGAGACAGGGCCAACGCAATCAGCCCCAGCATTTT. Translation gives CASGGRQGQRNQPQHF.

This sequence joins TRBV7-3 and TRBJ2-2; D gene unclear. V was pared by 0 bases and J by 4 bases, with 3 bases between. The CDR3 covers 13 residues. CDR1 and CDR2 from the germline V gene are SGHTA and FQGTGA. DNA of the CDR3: TGTGCCAGCAGCTTAACGAGCACCGGGGAGCTGTTTTTT. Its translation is CASSLTSTGELFF.

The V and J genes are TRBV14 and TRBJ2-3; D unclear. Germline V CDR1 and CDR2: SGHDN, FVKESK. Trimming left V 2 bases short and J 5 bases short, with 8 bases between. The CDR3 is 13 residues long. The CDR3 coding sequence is TGTGCCAGCAGCCAACACCTACGAGATACGCAGTATTTT. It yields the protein CASSQHLRDTQYF.

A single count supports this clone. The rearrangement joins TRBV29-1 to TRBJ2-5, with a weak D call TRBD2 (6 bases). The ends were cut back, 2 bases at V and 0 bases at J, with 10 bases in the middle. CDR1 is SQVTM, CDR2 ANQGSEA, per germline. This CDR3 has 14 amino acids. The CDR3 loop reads CSVEPGTDQETQYF. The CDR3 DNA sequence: TGCAGCGTTGAACCTGGGACTGACCAAGAGACCCAGTACTTC.